The 32 T cell receptor beta chains below come from one sample, sequenced in a study of blood T cell repertoires in COVID-19. Only in-frame clones appear in the TCRdb table, and some are missing; sequencing was by immunoSEQ multiplex PCR. The sample shows 200,000 to 250,000 clones, about nine tenths of them seen only once. Sample: peripheral blood. These receptors all stem from a man in his sixties who had recovered from COVID-19.

The chain couples TRBV6-5 to TRBJ2-3; D perhaps matches TRBD1 (6 bases). Trimming took 7 bases from V and 2 from J, leaving 13 bases between them. Germline values: CDR1 MNHEY, CDR2 SVGAGI. CDR3 length equals 14 residues. CDR3 DNA sequence: TGTGCCAGCACGGCAGGGGCGACCACAGATACGCAGTATTTT. It is translated as CASTAGATTDTQYF.

This rearrangement joins TRBV10-3 to TRBJ2-7, with 7 bases identical to TRBD1. Germline CDR1 and CDR2: ENHRY and SYGVKD. With V trimmed by 3 bases and J by 7 bases, 12 bases remained unmatched. The CDR3 contains 15 residues. CDR3 nucleotide sequence: TGTGCCATCAGTGAACGGCAGGGGGTTTGGGAGGAGCAGTACTTC. Residues: CAISERQGVWEEQYF.

The count of this clone is one. The V gene is TRBV6-5, the J gene TRBJ2-2; no reliable D call. The length of the CDR3 is 14 residues. Germline assignment: CDR1 MNHEY and CDR2 SVGAGI. V lost 9 bases and J lost 0, with 11 bases in between. The CDR3 coding sequence is TGTGCCAGTACGAATAGCCCGAACACCGGGGAGCTGTTTTTT. Encoded protein: CASTNSPNTGELFF.

CDR3 DNA sequence: TGTGCCAGCAGTTTAGTCTACCCGGGACAGGGGCCGGTTCGGGACTATGGCTACACCTTC. Residues: CASSLVYPGQGPVRDYGYTF. This chain uses TRBV28 with TRBJ1-2; 10 nucleotides agree with TRBD1. CDR1 is MDHEN and CDR2 is SYDVKM in the germline V gene. Trimming took 2 bases from V and 3 from J; bases not matched to a gene: 18. The CDR3 has 20 amino acids.

This chain links TRBV24-1 with TRBJ1-5, with 9 bases matching TRBD1. The CDR3 is made up of 13 amino acids. Looked up from germline, CDR1 is KGHDR and CDR2 is SFDVKD. The ends lost 6 bases at V and 9 bases at J; junction bases unmatched: 5. The DNA of the CDR3 is TGTGCCACCAGTCGGACAGGGGAGTCGCCCCAGCATTTT. Protein sequence: CATSRTGESPQHF.

This rearrangement joins TRBV11-2 to TRBJ1-3, with D possibly being TRBD1 (5 bases). Looked up from germline, CDR1 is SGHAT and CDR2 is FQNNGV. This CDR3 region has 15 residues. V gave up 4 bases and J gave up 4 bases, with 14 bases separating them. CDR3: CASSSRGVSGNTIYF. In nucleotides, the CDR3 is TGTGCCAGCAGCTCCCGGGGGGTATCCGGAAACACCATATATTTT.

The rearrangement joins TRBV20-1 to TRBJ1-4; D remains unclear. CDR1 is DFQATT and CDR2 is SNEGSKA in the germline V gene (reference sequence). The length of the CDR3 is 16 residues. V lost 3 bases to trimming and J lost 0 bases, with 14 bases between them. CDR3 residues: CSASQAHTTTNEKLFF. CDR3 nucleotides: TGCAGTGCTAGTCAGGCCCACACGACAACTAATGAAAAACTGTTTTTT.

This clone was counted a single time. V usage is TRBV11-2 and J usage is TRBJ1-3; tentatively, D is TRBD1 (6 bases). In germline, CDR1 is SGHAT, CDR2 FQNNGV. The CDR3 spans 15 residues. V lost 5 bases, J lost 3 bases, and 14 bases lay in between. In DNA, the CDR3 is TGTGCCAGCAGCCCCACAGGGTACAGTGGAAACACCATATATTTT. Protein sequence: CASSPTGYSGNTIYF. The variable domain in full, completed from reference TRBV11-2 and TRBJ1-3, reads EAGVAQSPRYKIIEKRQSVAFWCNPISGHATLYWYQQILGQGPKLLIQFQNNGVVDDSQLPKDRFSAERLKGVDSTLKIQPAKLEDSAVYLCASSPTGYSGNTIYFGEGSWLTVV.

The rearrangement links TRBV29-1 to TRBJ1-2; TRBD1 matches 7 bases. This CDR3 is built from 12 residues. CDR1 and CDR2 (germline): SQVTM, ANQGSEA. V gave up 5 bases and J gave up 6 bases; unmatched junction bases: 6. CDR3 region: CSVLDRKNGYTF. CDR3 in DNA: TGCAGCGTTTTGGACAGGAAAAATGGCTACACCTTC.

The chain recombines TRBV2 with TRBJ2-7, with TRBD1 matching 8 bases. Germline CDR1 and CDR2: SNHLY and FYNNEI. The CDR3 has 14 amino acids. Trimming at V came to 1 base and at J to 4 bases, leaving 3 bases not matched to a gene. The CDR3 protein is CASSEGTGWYEQYF. The CDR3 bases are TGTGCCAGCAGTGAAGGGACAGGGTGGTACGAGCAGTACTTC.

The J gene is TRBJ2-7, the V gene TRBV27; 7 nucleotides match TRBD1. The CDR3 is made up of 15 amino acids. Germline V CDR1 and CDR2: MNHEY, SMNVEV (reference sequence). V was clipped by 2 bases and J by 7 bases; unmatched bases: 11. The CDR3 region is CASSLATGRALEQYF. CDR3 bases: TGTGCCAGCAGTTTAGCGACAGGGAGAGCACTAGAGCAGTACTTC.

V usage is TRBV24-1 and J usage is TRBJ1-2; no reliable D call. CDR1 is KGHDR, CDR2 SFDVKD, per germline. This CDR3 spans 12 amino acids. V gave up 7 bases and J gave up 6 bases, with 11 bases separating them. The CDR3 loop reads CATSSGEDGYTF. CDR3 in DNA: TGTGCCACCAGCTCTGGGGAGGATGGCTACACCTTC.

This rearrangement joins TRBV6-5 to TRBJ1-5, with 7 positions matching TRBD1. The CDR3 extends over 15 amino acids. Germline assignment: CDR1 MNHEY and CDR2 SVGAGI. Unmatched junction bases numbered 10, after V lost 8 bases and J lost 3 bases. The chain's CDR3 is CASLYQTGNNQPQHF. The CDR3 DNA sequence: TGTGCCAGCCTATACCAGACAGGGAACAATCAGCCCCAGCATTTT.

This chain joins TRBV4-1 and TRBJ1-2, with D perhaps matching TRBD1 (6 bases). Germline loops: CDR1 MGHRA, CDR2 YSYEKL. V lost 4 bases to trimming and J lost 6 bases, with 27 bases between them. The CDR3 is 18 residues long. The CDR3 bases are TGCGCCAGCAGCCCTGGGACATCCAACCCCCGTAACCGTCATGGCTACACCTTC. It codes for CASSPGTSNPRNRHGYTF.

The chain links TRBV7-2 to TRBJ2-7, with 10 bases fitting TRBD1. The CDR3 sequence is 15 residues long. Germline CDR1 SGHTA, CDR2 FQGNSA. The trim removed 1 base at V and 7 bases at J, leaving 7 bases unmatched. CDR3 in DNA: TGTGCCAGCAGCTTAGGGGGACAGGGGTTGGAAGAGCAGTACTTC. Translation gives CASSLGGQGLEEQYF.

The V gene is TRBV27, the J gene TRBJ2-7; D ambiguous. The CDR3 spans 11 residues. Germline assignment: CDR1 MNHEY and CDR2 SMNVEV (reference sequence). CDR3 protein: CSRQRVEEQYF. Written as DNA, the CDR3 is TGTTCCCGTCAACGAGTCGAGGAGCAGTACTTC.

The gene calls are TRBV18 and TRBJ2-3; no clear D. Deletions cut 1 base from V and 1 base from J, with 6 bases between. The CDR3 contains 14 residues. Germline V lookup: CDR1 KGHSH, CDR2 LQKENI. The CDR3 DNA is TGTGCCAGCTCACCACGAGCCGGCACAGATACGCAGTATTTT. Amino acid sequence: CASSPRAGTDTQYF.

The V gene is TRBV14, the J gene TRBJ1-2; 7 nucleotides agree with TRBD1. V dropped 2 bases and J dropped 2; count of bases not matched to a gene: 8. Germline CDR1 SGHDN, CDR2 FVKESK. The CDR3 is 16 residues long. The CDR3 region has the DNA TGTGCCAGCAGCCAACTCCAGGGGGTGATCAACTATGGCTACACCTTC. Translated, it gives CASSQLQGVINYGYTF.

The V and J genes are TRBV19 and TRBJ2-3; 7 bases line up with TRBD1. The V gene's germline CDR1 is LNHDA and CDR2 SQIVND (reference sequence). The CDR3 runs 14 residues. The V segment lost 5 bases and the J segment 6 bases; nucleotides outside the gene matches: 8. CDR3 loop: CASSARQGSDTQYF. The CDR3 region has the DNA TGTGCCAGTAGTGCCCGACAGGGATCGGATACGCAGTATTTT. Supplemented by reference TRBV19 and TRBJ2-3, the full variable domain reads DGGITQSPKYLFRKEGQNVTLSCEQNLNHDAMYWYRQDPGQGLRLIYYSQIVNDFQKGDIAEGYSVSREKKESFPLTVTSAQKNPTAFYLCASSARQGSDTQYFGPGTRLTVL.

The chain recombines TRBV27 with TRBJ2-7, with D tentatively TRBD2 (6 bases). Germline values: CDR1 MNHEY, CDR2 SMNVEV (reference sequence). The ends were cut back, 3 bases at V and 5 bases at J, with 11 bases in the middle. The CDR3 consists of 13 residues. CDR3 residues: CASSFGSRNEQYF. CDR3 sequence (DNA): TGTGCCAGCAGTTTCGGGAGTAGGAACGAGCAGTACTTC.

As to this clone: At one end the junction does not follow the germline gene, possibly because of a read error. V usage is TRBV2 and J usage is TRBJ1-4, with 8 bases aligning to TRBD1. The CDR3 is made up of 14 amino acids. Per germline, CDR1 SNHLY and CDR2 FYNNEI. The CDR3 sequence is CASREDRGNEKLFF. For the CDR3, the DNA is TGTGCCAGCAGAGAAGACAGGGGAAATGAAAAACTGTTTTTT.

The chain is built from TRBV19 and TRBJ1-2; 7 nucleotides line up with TRBD1. Trimming removed 6 bases from V and 4 bases from J; junction bases left unmatched: 11. The CDR3 runs to 15 residues. Germline V CDR1 and CDR2: LNHDA, SQIVND (reference sequence). CDR3 DNA sequence: TGTGCCAGTAGCCCAACAGGGGCCCTTGGCTATGGCTACACCTTC. This encodes CASSPTGALGYGYTF.

This sequence joins TRBV19 and TRBJ2-3; TRBD2 matches at 7 bases. V was pared by 8 bases and J by 1 base, with 6 bases of the junction left unmatched. Germline values: CDR1 LNHDA, CDR2 SQIVND (reference sequence). The CDR3 totals 14 residues. CDR3 amino acids: CASFGRGGTDTQYF. The CDR3 DNA reads TGTGCCAGTTTTGGTCGGGGGGGCACAGATACGCAGTATTTT. The full variable domain, in which reference TRBV19 and TRBJ2-3 provide the parts outside the CDR3, is DGGITQSPKYLFRKEGQNVTLSCEQNLNHDAMYWYRQDPGQGLRLIYYSQIVNDFQKGDIAEGYSVSREKKESFPLTVTSAQKNPTAFYLCASFGRGGTDTQYFGPGTRLTVL.

The chain recombines TRBV6-1 with TRBJ1-1, with D possibly TRBD1 on 6 matching bases. Germline lookup yields CDR1 MNHNS and CDR2 SASEGT. Trimming removed 2 bases at V and 8 bases at J, with 12 bases between. The CDR3 runs 13 residues. The CDR3 reads CASSESGDREAFF. As DNA, the CDR3 is TGTGCCAGCAGTGAATCAGGGGACCGGGAAGCTTTCTTT.

This chain joins TRBV7-3 and TRBJ2-1, with 12 bases identical to TRBD2. The CDR3 spans 15 residues. CDR1 is SGHTA and CDR2 is FQGTGA in the germline V gene. Trimming at V came to 4 bases and at J to 6 bases, leaving 4 bases not matched to a gene. The CDR3 sequence: CASSSGLAGTNEQFF. Here the CDR3 DNA reads TGTGCCAGCAGCTCTGGACTAGCGGGGACCAATGAGCAGTTCTTC.

J is TRBJ1-2 and V is TRBV7-2, with D hard to call. The CDR3 extends over 14 amino acids. V gave up 1 base and J gave up 2 bases, with 8 bases separating them. Germline loops: CDR1 SGHTA, CDR2 FQGNSA. CDR3: CASSLGGGNYGYTF. CDR3 nucleotides: TGTGCCAGCAGCTTAGGAGGCGGGAACTATGGCTACACCTTC.

For this clone: One junction end does not reproduce the germline sequence, and a read error may be involved. The genes are TRBV28 and TRBJ1-4; weak D call: TRBD1 (6 bases). Looked up from germline, CDR1 is MDHEN and CDR2 is SYDVKM. This CDR3 contains 11 residues. The CDR3 here is CASSLSHRVIF. The DNA of the CDR3 is TGTGCCAGCAGTTTATCCCACAGGGTAATTTTT.

This chain connects TRBV7-3 to TRBJ1-1; 9 nucleotides match TRBD1. CDR3 length: 15 residues. Germline V gene sequence: CDR1 SGHTA, CDR2 FQGTGA. The V segment lost 2 bases and the J segment 4 bases; nucleotides outside the gene matches: 5. The CDR3 is CASSLVTGGVTEAFF. The CDR3 region has the DNA TGTGCCAGCAGCTTAGTTACAGGGGGCGTCACTGAAGCTTTCTTT.

This rearrangement joins TRBV11-2 to TRBJ1-1; no clear D gene. The CDR3 loop spans 13 amino acids. Looked up from germline, CDR1 is SGHAT and CDR2 is FQNNGV. Trimming pared 0 bases from V and 5 bases from J, leaving 7 bases between. The CDR3 is CASSLDPRTEAFF. CDR3 coding DNA: TGTGCCAGCAGCTTAGATCCTAGGACTGAAGCTTTCTTT. The full variable domain, in which reference TRBV11-2 and TRBJ1-1 provide the parts outside the CDR3, is EAGVAQSPRYKIIEKRQSVAFWCNPISGHATLYWYQQILGQGPKLLIQFQNNGVVDDSQLPKDRFSAERLKGVDSTLKIQPAKLEDSAVYLCASSLDPRTEAFFGQGTRLTVV.

This clone was recorded a few times. V is TRBV3-1 (or the pseudogene TRBV3-2) and J is TRBJ1-1; D is unresolved. Trimming took off 1 base at V and 6 bases at J, with 15 bases between the two ends. Germline V gene data show CDR1 as LGHDT and CDR2 as YNNKEL (reference sequence). The CDR3 totals 15 residues. CDR3 sequence reads: CASSQVAVAGAEAFF. CDR3 bases: TGTGCCAGCAGCCAAGTAGCGGTGGCCGGGGCTGAAGCTTTCTTT.

This clone was detected once. The V gene is TRBV10-3, the J gene TRBJ2-5; 15 nucleotides match TRBD2. With 7 bases clipped from V and 5 bases from J, the junction kept 8 bases outside the gene matches. Germline lookup yields CDR1 ENHRY and CDR2 SYGVKD. The CDR3 is 16 residues long. DNA of the CDR3: TGTGCCATCACCCAGGGACTAGCGGGGGGAACGGAGACCCAGTACTTC. This sequence encodes CAITQGLAGGTETQYF.

This sequence joins TRBV9 and TRBJ1-5; 8 bases match TRBD1. CDR1 is SGDLS and CDR2 is YYNGEE in the germline V gene. The CDR3 runs 14 residues. Trimming took 2 bases from V and 13 from J; bases not matched to a gene: 11. Here the CDR3 reads CASSVGQGSASQHF. The CDR3 DNA sequence: TGTGCCAGCAGCGTCGGACAGGGATCAGCCTCTCAGCATTTT.